This T cell receptor beta chain was sequenced during a study of T cell changes during pregnancy in multiple sclerosis (dated by TCRdb to between 2018 and 2020). For context, the study as a whole: The study looked at changes in the T cell repertoire across pregnancy in women with multiple sclerosis.

Based on the germline V gene (reference sequence), the CDR1 and CDR2 sequences are SEHNR and FQNEAQ. The CDR3, from cysteine to phenylalanine, totals 17 residues. Only the CDR3 DNA is retained, 51 bases long and in frame from the first base. Trimming accounts for 3 bases at V and 0 bases at J, while the number of junction bases matched to no gene is 8. To prepare the library, the immunoSEQ multiplex PCR assay was applied. TCRdb provides this immuneACCESS table in a form limited to in-frame rearrangements. Some clones are lacking; in checked studies, under half of them reflect an unresolved V gene, and why the rest are absent is not known. This sample holds tens of thousands of clones; just over 90% were observed only once. 4.8% of the sample comes from the top ten. Concerning this clone: What this receptor recognizes is not known. It has no much larger one-base neighbor in the sample; base qualities were not kept.

Recombination joined TRBV7-9 with TRBJ2-3; 8 bases in between match TRBD2. The sequence derives from a female donor in good health, enrolled as a control in a pregnancy study. The sample in question was peripheral blood, obtained in the first trimester of pregnancy. The CDR3 here reads CASSFGSGGTSTDTQYF. The nucleotide sequence is TGTGCCAGCAGCTTTGGGAGCGGGGGAACTAGCACAGATACGCAGTATTTT.